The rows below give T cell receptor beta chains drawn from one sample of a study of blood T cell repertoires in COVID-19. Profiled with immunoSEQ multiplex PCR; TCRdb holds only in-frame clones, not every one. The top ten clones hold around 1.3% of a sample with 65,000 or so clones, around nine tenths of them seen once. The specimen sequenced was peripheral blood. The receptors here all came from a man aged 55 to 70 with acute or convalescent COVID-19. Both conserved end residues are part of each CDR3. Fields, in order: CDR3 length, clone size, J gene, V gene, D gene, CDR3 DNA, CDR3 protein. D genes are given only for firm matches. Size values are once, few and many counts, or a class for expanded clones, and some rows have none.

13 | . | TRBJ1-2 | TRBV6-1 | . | TGTGCCAGCAGTGAAAGTGGGGGCAATGGCTACACCTTC | CASSESGGNGYTF
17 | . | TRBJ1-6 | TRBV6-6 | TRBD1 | TGTGCCAGCAGTCCGACAGGGAGAAGCTCCTATAATTCACCCCTCCACTTT | CASSPTGRSSYNSPLHF
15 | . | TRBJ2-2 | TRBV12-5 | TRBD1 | TGTGCTAGTGGTTTGTCCCGACAGGGGCACGGGGAGCTGTTTTTT | CASGLSRQGHGELFF
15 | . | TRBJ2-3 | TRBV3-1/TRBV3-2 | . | TGTGCCAGCAGCCTAGCGGCGGGCCACACAGATACGCAGTATTTT | CASSLAAGHTDTQYF
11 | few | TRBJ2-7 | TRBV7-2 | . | TGTGCCAGCAGCCAAAGGGGAGAGCAGTACTTC | CASSQRGEQYF
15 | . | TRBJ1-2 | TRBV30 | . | TGTGCCTGGATGAGTAGTAGGGGCCTAGTCTATGGCTACACCTTC | CAWMSSRGLVYGYTF
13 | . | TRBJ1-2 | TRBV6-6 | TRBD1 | TGTGCCAGCAGTGGGACAGGGGGTAATGGCTACACCTTC | CASSGTGGNGYTF
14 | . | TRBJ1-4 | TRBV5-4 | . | TGTGCCAGCAGCTTTGAGGGTCCTAATGAAAAACTGTTTTTT | CASSFEGPNEKLFF
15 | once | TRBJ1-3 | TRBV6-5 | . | TGTGCCAGCAGTTACTCGCAGGGGTATGGAAACACCATATATTTT | CASSYSQGYGNTIYF
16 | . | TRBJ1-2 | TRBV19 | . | TGTGCCAGTAGTCGTCGACAGAAGCTATTTTTTTGGGGCTACACCTTC | CASSRRQKLFFWGYTF
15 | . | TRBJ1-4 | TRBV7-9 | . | TGTGCCAGCAGCTTACTTACAGGGTCTAATGAAAAACTGTTTTTT | CASSLLTGSNEKLFF
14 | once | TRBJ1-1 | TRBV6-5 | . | TGTGCCAGCACCTTTCCCGGGGGGAACACTGAAGCTTTCTTT | CASTFPGGNTEAFF
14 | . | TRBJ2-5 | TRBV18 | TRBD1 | TGTGCCAGCTCACCGACAGGGGGGCAAGAGACCCAGTACTTC | CASSPTGGQETQYF
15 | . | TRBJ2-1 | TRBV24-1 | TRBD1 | TGTGCCACCAGCCCCGACGACAGGGGGAGCAATGAGCAGTTCTTC | CATSPDDRGSNEQFF
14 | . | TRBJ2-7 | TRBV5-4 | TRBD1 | TGTGCCAGCAGCCCTCAAAGGGGGCCCTACGAGCAGTACTTC | CASSPQRGPYEQYF
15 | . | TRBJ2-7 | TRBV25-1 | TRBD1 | TGTGCCAGCAGTGGGTCCGACAGGGGCTCCTACGAGCAGTACTTC | CASSGSDRGSYEQYF
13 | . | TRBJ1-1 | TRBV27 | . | TGTGCCAGCAGTTTCTCCGGGAGCACTGAAGCTTTCTTT | CASSFSGSTEAFF
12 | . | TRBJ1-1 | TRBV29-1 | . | TGCAGCGTTGACCAGGGGAGGGCTGAAGCTTTCTTT | CSVDQGRAEAFF
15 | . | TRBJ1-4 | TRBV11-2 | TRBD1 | TGTGCCAGCAGCTTAGCTGGCCAGGGGGCGGGAAAACTGTTTTTT | CASSLAGQGAGKLFF
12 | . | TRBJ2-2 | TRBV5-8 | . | TGTGCCAGCAGCTTGCGGAGTAAGGAGCTGTTTTTT | CASSLRSKELFF
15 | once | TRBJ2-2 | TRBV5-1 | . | TGCGCCAGCAGCCCCTCCTCGGGATACACCGGGGAGCTGTTTTTT | CASSPSSGYTGELFF
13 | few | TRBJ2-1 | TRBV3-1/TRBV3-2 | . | TGTGCCAGCAGCCAGAGGCAGGGGAATGAGCAGTTCTTC | CASSQRQGNEQFF
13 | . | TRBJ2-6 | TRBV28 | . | TGTGCCAGCACCCGCTCTGGGGCCAACGTCCTGACTTTC | CASTRSGANVLTF
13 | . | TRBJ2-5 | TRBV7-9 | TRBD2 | TGTGCCAGCTACGGGGGGGATCAAGAGACCCAGTACTTC | CASYGGDQETQYF
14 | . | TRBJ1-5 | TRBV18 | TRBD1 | TGTGCCAGCTCAGTCGACAGGGTGGATCAGCCCCAGCATTTT | CASSVDRVDQPQHF
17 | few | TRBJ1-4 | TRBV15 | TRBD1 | TGTGCCACCAGCAGACTACAGGGGGTGGAAACTAATGAAAAACTGTTTTTT | CATSRLQGVETNEKLFF
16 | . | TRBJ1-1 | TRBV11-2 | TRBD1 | TGTGCCAGCAGTCCAGTCTCGGGACAGGGCAACACTGAAGCTTTCTTT | CASSPVSGQGNTEAFF